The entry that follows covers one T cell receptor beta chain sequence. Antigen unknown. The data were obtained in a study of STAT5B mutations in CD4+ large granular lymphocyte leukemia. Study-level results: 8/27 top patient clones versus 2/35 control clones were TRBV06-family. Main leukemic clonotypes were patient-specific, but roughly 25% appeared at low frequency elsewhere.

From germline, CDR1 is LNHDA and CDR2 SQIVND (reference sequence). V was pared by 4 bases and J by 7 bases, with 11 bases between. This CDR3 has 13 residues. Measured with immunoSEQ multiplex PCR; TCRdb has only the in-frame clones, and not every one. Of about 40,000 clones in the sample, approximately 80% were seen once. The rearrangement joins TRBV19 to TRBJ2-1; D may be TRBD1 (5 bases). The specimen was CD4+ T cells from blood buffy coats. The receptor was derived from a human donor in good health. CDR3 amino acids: CASSTTQGNEQFF. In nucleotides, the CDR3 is TGTGCCAGTAGTACCACCCAGGGAAATGAGCAGTTCTTC.